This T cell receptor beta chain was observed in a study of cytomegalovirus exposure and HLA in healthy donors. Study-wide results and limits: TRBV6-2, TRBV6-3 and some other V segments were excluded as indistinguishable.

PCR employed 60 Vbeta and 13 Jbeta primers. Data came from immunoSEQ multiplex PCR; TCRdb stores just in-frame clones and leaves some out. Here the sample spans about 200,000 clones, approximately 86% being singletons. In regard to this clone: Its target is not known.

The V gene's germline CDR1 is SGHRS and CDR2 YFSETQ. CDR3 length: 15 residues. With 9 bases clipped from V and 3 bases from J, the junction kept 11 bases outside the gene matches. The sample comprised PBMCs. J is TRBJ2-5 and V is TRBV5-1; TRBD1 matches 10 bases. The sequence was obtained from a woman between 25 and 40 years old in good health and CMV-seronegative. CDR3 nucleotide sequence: TGCGCCACTCAGCGGGTGGGGACAGGGGAAGAGACCCAGTACTTC. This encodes CATQRVGTGEETQYF.